This T cell receptor (beta chain) was sequenced for a study of control samples from healthy donors and cancer patients. Germline CDR1 MNHNS, CDR2 SASEGT. The V and J ends lost 3 bases and 4 bases respectively, with 10 bases between them. CDR3 length equals 14 residues. The protocol was immunoSEQ multiplex PCR, while the TCRdb copy is restricted to in-frame clones and leaves out a portion. The data contain around 150,000 clones, 94% of them singletons. The sequence was obtained from a woman aged 40 to 49 in good health. The sample comprised blood. This chain links TRBV6-1 with TRBJ2-1; weak D call: TRBD1 (5 bases). Written as DNA, the CDR3 is TGTGCCAGCAGTGAGGCCAGGGCTTACAATGAGCAGTTCTTC. It yields the protein CASSEARAYNEQFF.